This record covers a single T cell receptor (beta chain). The source of the sample is a study of blood T cell repertoires in COVID-19. Looking at the study overall: Nucleic acid was either cDNA or gDNA, and it came from T cells, B-cell-depleted T cells, or PBMCs.

This CDR3 has 13 amino acids. The germline gives CDR1 MNHNY, CDR2 SVGAGI (reference sequence). Trimming stripped 7 bases from V and 6 bases from J, with 13 bases between. TCRdb's copy holds only in-frame clones and misses some; the assay was immunoSEQ multiplex PCR. The table has about 100,000 clones, more than 90% seen once. This rearrangement joins TRBV6-6 to TRBJ1-3; a weak D match, TRBD1 (5 bases). Material: peripheral blood. The sequence was obtained from a man aged 70 or older with acute or convalescent COVID-19. The CDR3: CASNPGDQNTIYF. The CDR3 nucleotides read TGTGCCAGCAATCCGGGGGATCAAAACACCATATATTTT.